The 14 T cell receptor beta chains presented below share a single source sample, sequenced in a study of siplizumab effects on memory and regulatory T cells. Assay used: immunoSEQ multiplex PCR; TCRdb lists only in-frame clones, some missing. The data show 70,000 or so clones, with approximately 88% seen just once and 1.5% to 2% held by the top ten. The sample taken for sequencing was Tregs sorted from blood. These receptors all come from a human donor in good health.

The V call is TRBV9, the J call TRBJ2-3, with 7 bases aligning to TRBD2. This CDR3 contains 17 residues. The germline CDR1 and CDR2 sequences are SGDLS and YYNGEE. V lost 2 bases to trimming and J lost 0 bases; unmatched junction nucleotides: 9. The CDR3 loop reads CASSVGRASLSTDTQYF. The CDR3 DNA follows: TGTGCCAGCAGCGTGGGGAGGGCTTCTTTAAGCACAGATACGCAGTATTTT.

This chain uses TRBV2 with TRBJ1-3; D may be TRBD1 (5 bases). The CDR3 loop spans 13 amino acids. V was trimmed by 3 bases and J by 8 bases, leaving 11 bases between them. Germline CDR1 reads SNHLY; CDR2 reads FYNNEI. This CDR3 reads CASSDGARDTIYF. For the CDR3, the DNA is TGTGCCAGCAGTGATGGGGCCCGGGACACCATATATTTT.

The chain is built from TRBV10-3 and TRBJ2-1, with a weak D call TRBD2 (6 bases). CDR3 length: 17 residues. Germline-derived CDR1 and CDR2 are ENHRY and SYGVKD. Trimming took 0 bases from V and 0 from J, leaving 12 bases between them. The CDR3 here is CAISESRDSSSYNEQFF. CDR3 bases: TGTGCCATCAGTGAGTCCCGGGACTCGAGCTCCTACAATGAGCAGTTCTTC.

The CDR3 DNA sequence: TGTGCCAGTAGTAGATCGATGGTCTACGAGCAGTACTTC. Protein sequence: CASSRSMVYEQYF. The V call is TRBV19, the J call TRBJ2-7; D remains ambiguous. The ends were cut back, 4 bases at V and 3 bases at J, with 10 bases in the middle. This CDR3 has 13 residues. The V gene's germline CDR1 is LNHDA and CDR2 SQIVND (reference sequence). Filled out from reference TRBV19 and TRBJ2-7, the complete variable domain reads DGGITQSPKYLFRKEGQNVTLSCEQNLNHDAMYWYRQDPGQGLRLIYYSQIVNDFQKGDIAEGYSVSREKKESFPLTVTSAQKNPTAFYLCASSRSMVYEQYFGPGTRLTVT.

The chain uses TRBV6-6 and TRBJ2-2; D gene ambiguous. The ends were cut back, 7 bases at V and 0 bases at J, with 3 bases in the middle. The CDR3 length is 12 residues. CDR1 is MNHNY and CDR2 is SVGAGI in the germline V gene (reference sequence). CDR3 sequence reads: CASNANTGELFF. The DNA of the CDR3 is TGTGCCAGCAACGCGAACACCGGGGAGCTGTTTTTT.

The chain has TRBV6-6 and TRBJ2-1; D may be TRBD1 (5 bases). CDR3 length: 13 amino acids. Germline values: CDR1 MNHNY, CDR2 SVGAGI (reference sequence). The ends were cut back, 6 bases at V and 4 bases at J, with 10 bases in the middle. The CDR3 sequence is CASSGSGYNEQFF. In DNA, the CDR3 is TGTGCCAGCAGCGGATCAGGGTACAATGAGCAGTTCTTC.

The chain employs TRBV5-1 and TRBJ2-1; D is perhaps TRBD2 (5 bases). Germline lookup yields CDR1 SGHRS and CDR2 YFSETQ. The CDR3 spans 15 residues. Deletions cut 0 bases from V and 3 bases from J, with 10 bases between. Written as DNA, the CDR3 is TGCGCCAGCAGCTTGGGGGAGCACCACTACAATGAGCAGTTCTTC. Amino acids: CASSLGEHHYNEQFF.

The chain carries TRBV10-3 and TRBJ1-3, with TRBD1 matching over 7 bases. The germline gives CDR1 ENHRY, CDR2 SYGVKD. The CDR3 has 14 residues. V lost 7 bases, J lost 3 bases, and 6 bases stayed unmatched. The CDR3 coding sequence is TGTGCCATCAATTTCGACAGGGATGGAAACACCATATATTTT. Translated: CAINFDRDGNTIYF.

The chain links TRBV5-6 to TRBJ2-1; TRBD1 is a possible D gene (6 bases). The CDR3 runs to 14 residues. Trimming removed 4 bases at V and 3 bases at J, with 11 bases between. Germline CDR1 is SGHDT and CDR2 is YYEEEE. CDR3 sequence: CASSPMDSYNEQFF. For the CDR3, the DNA is TGTGCCAGCAGCCCAATGGACAGCTACAATGAGCAGTTCTTC.

This clone was seen a handful of times. The rearrangement uses TRBV30 and TRBJ1-1; D uncertain. The V gene lost 1 base and the J gene lost 1 base, with 7 bases spanning the gap. The CDR3 is made up of 13 amino acids. Germline-derived CDR1 and CDR2 are GTSNPN and SVGIG (reference sequence). CDR3 DNA sequence: TGTGCCTGGAGTGCCACGTCGAACACTGAAGCTTTCTTT. Its protein product is CAWSATSNTEAFF.

CDR3 protein: CATSRDPYMQVNYGYTF. CDR3 sequence (DNA): TGTGCCACCAGCAGAGATCCCTACATGCAGGTGAACTATGGCTACACCTTC. The rearrangement uses TRBV15 and TRBJ1-2; the D is unclear. The CDR3 contains 17 residues. Germline loops: CDR1 LNHNV, CDR2 YYDKDF (reference sequence). The germline V and J ends were trimmed by 0 bases and 2 bases, with 16 bases remaining between them.

The chain recombines TRBV19 with TRBJ1-1; D is unclear. This CDR3 contains 15 residues. Deletions cut 8 bases from V and 0 bases from J, with 16 bases between. CDR1 is LNHDA, CDR2 SQIVND, per germline (reference sequence). CDR3 nucleotides: TGTGCCAGTCGGGAGTCTCACTTGATGAACACTGAAGCTTTCTTT. Translation: CASRESHLMNTEAFF.

V gene TRBV30 combines with J gene TRBJ1-5, with D unclear. Looked up from germline, CDR1 is GTSNPN and CDR2 is SVGIG (reference sequence). The V end was cut by 5 bases, the J end by 0 bases, with 8 bases between. This CDR3 spans 13 amino acids. The CDR3 DNA follows: TGTGCCTGGGCCCGGGATAGCAATCAGCCCCAGCATTTT. It translates to CAWARDSNQPQHF.

V is TRBV18 and J is TRBJ2-7; 8 bases are a match to TRBD1. V was clipped by 4 bases and J by 5 bases; unmatched bases: 4. Germline CDR1 reads KGHSH; CDR2 reads LQKENI. This CDR3 is 13 amino acids long. The CDR3 DNA is TGTGCCAGCTCACGGCAGGGGGCCCACGAGCAGTACTTC. Its protein product is CASSRQGAHEQYF.